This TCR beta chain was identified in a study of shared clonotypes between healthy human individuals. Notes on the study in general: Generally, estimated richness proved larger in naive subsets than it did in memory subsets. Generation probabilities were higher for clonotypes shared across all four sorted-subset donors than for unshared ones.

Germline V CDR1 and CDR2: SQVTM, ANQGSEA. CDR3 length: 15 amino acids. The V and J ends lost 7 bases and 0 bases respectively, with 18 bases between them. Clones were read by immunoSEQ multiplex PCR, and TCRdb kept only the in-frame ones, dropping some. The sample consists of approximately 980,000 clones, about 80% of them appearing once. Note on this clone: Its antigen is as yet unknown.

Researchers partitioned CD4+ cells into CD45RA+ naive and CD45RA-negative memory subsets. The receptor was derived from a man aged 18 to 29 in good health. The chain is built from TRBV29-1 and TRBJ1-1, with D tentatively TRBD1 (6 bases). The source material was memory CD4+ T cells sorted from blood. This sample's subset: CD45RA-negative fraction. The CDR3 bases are TGCAGCGCCGGGGGGACACGTAATTTGAACACTGAAGCTTTCTTT. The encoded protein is CSAGGTRNLNTEAFF. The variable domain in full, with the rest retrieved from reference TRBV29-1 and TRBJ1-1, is SAVISQKPSRDICQRGTSLTIQCQVDSQVTMMFWYRQQPGQSLTLIATANQGSEATYESGFVIDKFPISRPNLTFSTLTVSNMSPEDSSIYLCSAGGTRNLNTEAFFGQGTRLTVV.